A single sample is the source of the 5 T cell receptor beta chains below, sequenced in a study of cytomegalovirus exposure and HLA in healthy donors. 60 Vbeta and 13 Jbeta primers were used in PCR. The repertoire was sequenced with immunoSEQ multiplex PCR; TCRdb's copy has only in-frame clones and lacks some. The top ten clones hold 1.2% of a sample with about 130,000 clones, around four fifths of them seen once. Sequenced sample: PBMCs. The receptors stem from a boy aged 5-17 years in good health and CMV-seronegative.

The chain recombines TRBV19 with TRBJ1-1; D ambiguous. Germline V lookup: CDR1 LNHDA, CDR2 SQIVND (reference sequence). V was pared by 4 bases and J by 4 bases, with 10 bases between. The CDR3 has 13 amino acids. The CDR3 is CASSTSLFTEAFF. The CDR3 nucleotides are TGTGCCAGTAGTACCTCCCTCTTCACTGAAGCTTTCTTT.

The V and J genes are TRBV5-6 and TRBJ1-5, with a tentative D call TRBD1 (5 bases). This CDR3 spans 19 amino acids. Germline CDR1 and CDR2: SGHDT and YYEEEE. The V end lost 1 base, the J end lost 1 base, and 21 bases lay between the germline ends. CDR3 in DNA: TGTGCCAGCAGCTTGTATCGGGGGGAGACGGCTAGGAGCAATCAGCCCCAGCATTTT. The encoded protein is CASSLYRGETARSNQPQHF.

The V gene is TRBV29-1, the J gene TRBJ2-5, with 14 bases fitting TRBD2. The CDR3 spans 15 residues. The ends lost 6 bases at V and 5 bases at J; junction bases unmatched: 8. In germline, CDR1 is SQVTM, CDR2 ANQGSEA. As DNA, the CDR3 is TGCAGCGTGACGGGACTAGCGGGAGCCCCGGAGACCCAGTACTTC. This codes for CSVTGLAGAPETQYF.

CDR3 DNA: TGTGCCTGGAGTGTACAGGGTTACACTGAAGCTTTCTTT. It codes for CAWSVQGYTEAFF. The chain is built from TRBV30 and TRBJ1-1; TRBD1 is a possible D gene (6 bases). CDR3 length: 13 residues. Trimming pared 0 bases from V and 3 bases from J, leaving 8 bases between. Germline V CDR1 and CDR2: GTSNPN, SVGIG (reference sequence).

This sequence joins TRBV2 and TRBJ1-1, with unresolved D. The CDR3 loop spans 13 amino acids. The V gene lost 7 bases and the J gene lost 0 bases, with 9 bases spanning the gap. The V gene's germline CDR1 is SNHLY and CDR2 FYNNEI. The CDR3 protein is CASIYSMNTEAFF. The CDR3, as DNA: TGTGCCAGCATTTACAGCATGAACACTGAAGCTTTCTTT.